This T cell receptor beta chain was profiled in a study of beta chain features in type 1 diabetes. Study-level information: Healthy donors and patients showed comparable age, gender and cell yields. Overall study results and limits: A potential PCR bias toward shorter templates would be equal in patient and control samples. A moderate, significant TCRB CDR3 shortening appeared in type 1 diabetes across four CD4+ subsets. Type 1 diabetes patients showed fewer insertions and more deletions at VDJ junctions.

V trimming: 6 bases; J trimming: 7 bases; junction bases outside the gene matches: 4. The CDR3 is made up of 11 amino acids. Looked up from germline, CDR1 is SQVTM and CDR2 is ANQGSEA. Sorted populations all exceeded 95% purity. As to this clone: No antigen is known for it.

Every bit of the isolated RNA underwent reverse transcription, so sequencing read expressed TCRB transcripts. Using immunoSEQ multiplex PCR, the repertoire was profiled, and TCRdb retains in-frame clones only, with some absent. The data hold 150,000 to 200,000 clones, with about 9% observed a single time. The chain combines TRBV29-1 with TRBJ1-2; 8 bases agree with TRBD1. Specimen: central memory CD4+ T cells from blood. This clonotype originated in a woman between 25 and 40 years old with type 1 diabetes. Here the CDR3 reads CSVETGAGYTF. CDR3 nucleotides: TGCAGCGTCGAGACAGGGGCTGGCTACACCTTC.